This TCR beta chain was recorded in a study of post-analysis software for immune sequencing data. Across the whole study: As for disease course, relapsing-remitting, secondary progressive and progressive-relapsing multiple sclerosis were all included.

Tagging with unique molecular identifiers was a feature of the TCR beta cDNA libraries. The authors obtained roughly 550,000 cDNA molecules from approximately 0.91 to 9.4 million T cells. A single record per CDR3 protein comes from TCRdb applying MiXCR to the PCR reads. Here the sample spans about 460,000 distinct CDR3 sequences, 45% being singletons. Study observations and caveats: Comparison of patients with controls showed five TRBV segments more frequent in patients, TRBV5-6, TRBV5-1 and TRBV20-1 among them. Normalized Chao1 diversity was significantly lower in multiple sclerosis patients than in controls.

In the case of this clonotype: Its target is not known.

CDR1 MNHEY and CDR2 SMNVEV come from the germline V gene (reference sequence). Trimming cost V 2 bases and J 3 bases, with 17 bases left between them. This CDR3 is built from 17 residues. Specimen: blood. The chain links TRBV27 to TRBJ2-4, with D possibly matching TRBD1 (8 bases). This clonotype originated in a girl between 5 and 17 years old with multiple sclerosis. Here the CDR3 DNA reads TGTGCCAGCAGTTTAAGCAACAGGGGGGGTTACAAAAACATTCAGTACTTC. This codes for CASSLSNRGGYKNIQYF.